This TCR beta chain appears in the sequencing data of a study of technical replicates of blood from a handful of donors (dated by TCRdb to 2017 to 2019). The germline ends are 3 bases apart after V is trimmed by 2 bases and J by 4 bases. There are 11 amino acids in the CDR3, from cysteine to phenylalanine inclusive. Left in the record is the CDR3 DNA by itself, 33 bases read in frame from the first base. CDR1 GTSNPN and CDR2 SVGIG are derived from the germline V gene (reference sequence). Library method: the immunoSEQ multiplex PCR assay. Sourced from immuneACCESS, this table was stored by TCRdb with only in-frame sequences that have V and J called. A share of the clones is absent; for the studies checked, an unresolved V gene accounts for under half, and the remainder has no known explanation. This sample holds 80,000 or so clones; 90% to 95% were observed only once. The biggest ten clones account for about 0.4% of the sample.

About this clone: Its cognate antigen has yet to be identified. Within one base of it there is no much larger clone, and no base qualities were kept.

This sequence was found in a human donor in good health. Sequenced sample: T cells isolated from PBMCs. Here the chain combines TRBV30 and TRBJ2-1; no D gene call is confident. The nucleotide sequence reads TGTGCCTGGAGTTATTACAATGAGCAGTTCTTC. The resulting protein is CAWSYYNEQFF.